These T cell receptor beta chains were read from a single sample in a study of shared clonotypes between healthy human individuals. The data were produced by immunoSEQ multiplex PCR, yet TCRdb's version contains in-frame clones alone and is incomplete. The sample consists of some 1.4 million clones, approximately 97% of them appearing once. Sequencing used naive CD4+ T cells sorted from blood. The receptors originated from a man younger than 40 in good health. Each CDR3 is given with its conserved first and last residue. A D gene is named only where the DNA matches it firmly. Clone sizes are given selectively: once, few, many, or a class where the clone is expanded.

clone_size: NA; d_call: NA; cdr3_length: 16; j_call: TRBJ2-1; v_call: TRBV28; cdr3_nt: TGTGCCAGCAGTACCAGACAGGGCGTCAGGGGGGATGAGCAGTTCTTC; cdr3_aa: CASSTRQGVRGDEQFF
clone_size: NA; d_call: NA; cdr3_length: 10; j_call: TRBJ2-7; v_call: TRBV28; cdr3_nt: TGTGCCAGCAGTTCCGGCGAGCAGTACTTC; cdr3_aa: CASSSGEQYF
clone_size: NA; d_call: TRBD1; cdr3_length: 15; j_call: TRBJ2-2; v_call: TRBV4-2; cdr3_nt: TGTGCCAGCAGCCATCTCCGGGACAGAGGCGGGGAGCTGTTTTTT; cdr3_aa: CASSHLRDRGGELFF
clone_size: NA; d_call: TRBD1; cdr3_length: 15; j_call: TRBJ2-7; v_call: TRBV19; cdr3_nt: TGTGCCAGTAGTAAACCCCCGGGACAGGGCTACGAGCAGTACTTC; cdr3_aa: CASSKPPGQGYEQYF
clone_size: NA; d_call: TRBD1; cdr3_length: 18; j_call: TRBJ2-3; v_call: TRBV7-8; cdr3_nt: TGTGCCAGCAGCCCCCACGCTACGACAGGGGCCTCCACAGATACGCAGTATTTT; cdr3_aa: CASSPHATTGASTDTQYF
clone_size: NA; d_call: TRBD2; cdr3_length: 14; j_call: TRBJ2-1; v_call: TRBV11-2; cdr3_nt: TGTGCCAGCTCCCCGGGAGGCTCCTACAATGAGCAGTTCTTC; cdr3_aa: CASSPGGSYNEQFF
clone_size: NA; d_call: NA; cdr3_length: 13; j_call: TRBJ1-1; v_call: TRBV19; cdr3_nt: TGTGCCAGTAGTATCCAGAGAAACACTGAAGCTTTCTTT; cdr3_aa: CASSIQRNTEAFF
clone_size: NA; d_call: NA; cdr3_length: 17; j_call: TRBJ2-1; v_call: TRBV7-8; cdr3_nt: TGTGCCAGCAGCTACATGCCGGGAGTTGGGACCCTCAATGAGCAGTTCTTC; cdr3_aa: CASSYMPGVGTLNEQFF
clone_size: NA; d_call: TRBD1; cdr3_length: 15; j_call: TRBJ2-7; v_call: TRBV6-9; cdr3_nt: TGTGCCAGCAGGCGGGACAGGGGTTATGGGCACGAGCAGTACTTC; cdr3_aa: CASRRDRGYGHEQYF
clone_size: NA; d_call: NA; cdr3_length: 14; j_call: TRBJ2-1; v_call: TRBV7-9; cdr3_nt: TGTGCCAGCAGCTTAGACGGTTTCCCAGGTGGCAAGTTCTTC; cdr3_aa: CASSLDGFPGGKFF
clone_size: NA; d_call: TRBD1; cdr3_length: 16; j_call: TRBJ1-5; v_call: TRBV10-3; cdr3_nt: TGTGCCATCAGTGAACCGACAGGGGGCGGCAATCAGCCCCAGCATTTT; cdr3_aa: CAISEPTGGGNQPQHF
clone_size: NA; d_call: NA; cdr3_length: 15; j_call: TRBJ1-2; v_call: TRBV7-9; cdr3_nt: TGTGCCAGCAGCTTAGAAAGATTAGGGGCACGAGGCTACACCTTC; cdr3_aa: CASSLERLGARGYTF
clone_size: NA; d_call: TRBD1; cdr3_length: 15; j_call: TRBJ2-3; v_call: TRBV5-4; cdr3_nt: TGTGCCAGCAGCTCCCGGGACAGGGGGCTAGATACGCAGTATTTT; cdr3_aa: CASSSRDRGLDTQYF
clone_size: NA; d_call: NA; cdr3_length: 14; j_call: TRBJ2-1; v_call: TRBV4-1; cdr3_nt: TGCGCCAGCAGCCAAGAAAAAATTTACAATGAGCAGTTCTTC; cdr3_aa: CASSQEKIYNEQFF
clone_size: NA; d_call: NA; cdr3_length: 15; j_call: TRBJ2-7; v_call: TRBV9; cdr3_nt: TGTGCCAGCAGCGTAGATTCAGGGCTGTTCTACGAGCAGTACTTC; cdr3_aa: CASSVDSGLFYEQYF
clone_size: NA; d_call: TRBD2; cdr3_length: 15; j_call: TRBJ2-7; v_call: TRBV5-1; cdr3_nt: TGCGCCAGCAGCTTGGGGGGCGGGAGTGGCTACGAGCAGTACTTC; cdr3_aa: CASSLGGGSGYEQYF
clone_size: NA; d_call: NA; cdr3_length: 13; j_call: TRBJ1-1; v_call: TRBV4-3; cdr3_nt: TGCGCCAGCAGCGTTAGGGAGGACACTGAAGCTTTCTTT; cdr3_aa: CASSVREDTEAFF
clone_size: NA; d_call: NA; cdr3_length: 15; j_call: TRBJ1-1; v_call: TRBV9; cdr3_nt: TGTGCCAGCAGCGCCCATCCCGCAGGGCTCACTGAAGCTTTCTTT; cdr3_aa: CASSAHPAGLTEAFF
clone_size: NA; d_call: NA; cdr3_length: 15; j_call: TRBJ1-4; v_call: TRBV25-1; cdr3_nt: TGTGCCAGCAGTGAATTGGGACCCGGGGGAGAAAAACTGTTTTTT; cdr3_aa: CASSELGPGGEKLFF
clone_size: NA; d_call: TRBD2; cdr3_length: 16; j_call: TRBJ2-7; v_call: TRBV5-6; cdr3_nt: TGTGCCAGCAGGGGGGAGAAGCGGGAGGGCCTATACGAGCAGTACTTC; cdr3_aa: CASRGEKREGLYEQYF
clone_size: few; d_call: NA; cdr3_length: 14; j_call: TRBJ1-1; v_call: TRBV5-1; cdr3_nt: TGCGCCAGCAGCTTGACAGGATCGAACACTGAAGCTTTCTTT; cdr3_aa: CASSLTGSNTEAFF
clone_size: NA; d_call: NA; cdr3_length: 16; j_call: TRBJ2-7; v_call: TRBV28; cdr3_nt: TGTGCCAGCAGTTTCCCTTTAGGGGGGGGAGGGTACGAGCAGTACTTC; cdr3_aa: CASSFPLGGGGYEQYF
clone_size: NA; d_call: TRBD1; cdr3_length: 15; j_call: TRBJ2-4; v_call: TRBV18; cdr3_nt: TGTGCCAGCTCTCCGAGACGAGGGGGCGCGAGCGTTCAGTACTTC; cdr3_aa: CASSPRRGGASVQYF
clone_size: NA; d_call: NA; cdr3_length: 15; j_call: TRBJ2-5; v_call: TRBV28; cdr3_nt: TGTGCCAGCGTTCGTAGACTGTCTGCGCGGGAGACCCAGTACTTC; cdr3_aa: CASVRRLSARETQYF
clone_size: NA; d_call: NA; cdr3_length: 15; j_call: TRBJ2-1; v_call: TRBV5-1; cdr3_nt: TGCGCCAGCAGCTTGGAGTCTAGAGGATATAATGAGCAGTTCTTC; cdr3_aa: CASSLESRGYNEQFF
clone_size: NA; d_call: TRBD2; cdr3_length: 15; j_call: TRBJ2-4; v_call: TRBV2; cdr3_nt: TGTGCCAGCAGTGCTAGCGGGAGGGCCGGGGACATTCAGTACTTC; cdr3_aa: CASSASGRAGDIQYF
clone_size: NA; d_call: TRBD2; cdr3_length: 18; j_call: TRBJ2-3; v_call: TRBV5-1; cdr3_nt: TGCGCCAGCAGCCTCCGACTAGCGGGGGTCTCTAGCACAGATACGCAGTATTTT; cdr3_aa: CASSLRLAGVSSTDTQYF
clone_size: NA; d_call: NA; cdr3_length: 15; j_call: TRBJ1-1; v_call: TRBV9; cdr3_nt: TGTGCCAGCAGCCGGCCGGGGGGCGGAAACACTGAAGCTTTCTTT; cdr3_aa: CASSRPGGGNTEAFF
clone_size: NA; d_call: NA; cdr3_length: 17; j_call: TRBJ2-1; v_call: TRBV5-1; cdr3_nt: TGCGCCAGCAGCTTGGGCGGCGTCGGGCTATCCTACAATGAGCAGTTCTTC; cdr3_aa: CASSLGGVGLSYNEQFF
clone_size: NA; d_call: NA; cdr3_length: 16; j_call: TRBJ2-4; v_call: TRBV4-1; cdr3_nt: TGCGCCAGCAGCCAAGAACCTACGGGAGACAAAAACATTCAGTACTTC; cdr3_aa: CASSQEPTGDKNIQYF
clone_size: NA; d_call: TRBD2; cdr3_length: 16; j_call: TRBJ2-4; v_call: TRBV4-2; cdr3_nt: TGTGCCAGCAGCTGGGTAGCGGGAGACGCCAAAAACATTCAGTACTTC; cdr3_aa: CASSWVAGDAKNIQYF
clone_size: NA; d_call: TRBD2; cdr3_length: 18; j_call: TRBJ2-3; v_call: TRBV29-1; cdr3_nt: TGCAGCGTTTTTTATGTCTTGGAGCGGGAGGGACACACAGATACGCAGTATTTT; cdr3_aa: CSVFYVLEREGHTDTQYF
clone_size: NA; d_call: NA; cdr3_length: 17; j_call: TRBJ2-1; v_call: TRBV4-3; cdr3_nt: TGCGCCAGCAGCCAAGATATGGGGGCCAGCTCCTACAATGAGCAGTTCTTC; cdr3_aa: CASSQDMGASSYNEQFF
clone_size: NA; d_call: NA; cdr3_length: 16; j_call: TRBJ2-1; v_call: TRBV30; cdr3_nt: TGTGCCTGGAGTGGGTATGGCGGGAAGACGTACAATGAGCAGTTCTTC; cdr3_aa: CAWSGYGGKTYNEQFF
clone_size: NA; d_call: NA; cdr3_length: 13; j_call: TRBJ1-2; v_call: TRBV5-4; cdr3_nt: TGTGCCAGCAGCTTGGATGGGGTTGGTGGCTACACCTTC; cdr3_aa: CASSLDGVGGYTF
clone_size: NA; d_call: NA; cdr3_length: 15; j_call: TRBJ2-7; v_call: TRBV9; cdr3_nt: TGTGCCAGCAGCGTAGGGGGGTCCAGCTCCTACGAGCAGTACTTC; cdr3_aa: CASSVGGSSSYEQYF
clone_size: NA; d_call: NA; cdr3_length: 16; j_call: TRBJ1-2; v_call: TRBV25-1; cdr3_nt: TGTGCCAGCAGTGAGTTTGGCAGGGGAGGATCCGATGGCTACACCTTC; cdr3_aa: CASSEFGRGGSDGYTF
clone_size: few; d_call: NA; cdr3_length: 13; j_call: TRBJ2-2; v_call: TRBV10-1; cdr3_nt: TGCGCCAGCAGTGAGTCCGGCACCGGGGAGCTGTTTTTT; cdr3_aa: CASSESGTGELFF
clone_size: NA; d_call: TRBD2; cdr3_length: 13; j_call: TRBJ2-7; v_call: TRBV29-1; cdr3_nt: TGCAGCGTTGTTAAGCGGGAGAACTACGAGCAGTACTTC; cdr3_aa: CSVVKRENYEQYF
clone_size: NA; d_call: NA; cdr3_length: 17; j_call: TRBJ2-3; v_call: TRBV5-1; cdr3_nt: TGCGCCAGCAGCTTGGCCAAAGGGGTAATTAGCACAGATACGCAGTATTTT; cdr3_aa: CASSLAKGVISTDTQYF
clone_size: NA; d_call: NA; cdr3_length: 17; j_call: TRBJ2-3; v_call: TRBV29-1; cdr3_nt: TGCAGCGTTGAAGGCAGGGGGGACTACCTTAGCACAGATACGCAGTATTTT; cdr3_aa: CSVEGRGDYLSTDTQYF